This T cell receptor beta chain was documented in a study of blood T cell repertoires in COVID-19. Germline CDR1 and CDR2: SGHRS and YFSETQ. V shed 5 bases and J 0 bases; nucleotides not matched to a gene: 4. The CDR3 has 15 residues. This clone was recorded many times. Repertoires were generated with immunoSEQ multiplex PCR, while TCRdb's copy carries only in-frame clones and drops some. The sample records around 95,000 clones, around four fifths being singletons. Sequenced: peripheral blood. The V gene is TRBV5-1, the J gene TRBJ2-2; 7 bases line up with TRBD1. This TCR derives from a man in his sixties or seventies with active or convalescent COVID-19. CDR3 protein: CASRTGQTNTGELFF. CDR3 DNA: TGCGCCAGCAGGACGGGACAGACGAACACCGGGGAGCTGTTTTTT.